This T cell receptor (beta chain) derives from a study of cytomegalovirus exposure and HLA in healthy donors (dated by TCRdb to 2015 to 2018). About the investigation overall: An earlier analysis of 587 of the donors reported about 260 Gb of sequence data and around 100 million unique TCR beta sequences obtained from around 170 million T cells. To study patterns of TCR occurrence, a later analysis re-analyzed previously published TCR beta repertoires from 550 to 800 donors and added high-resolution HLA genotyping. To predict cytomegalovirus infection status, the study brought together high-throughput TCR immunosequencing, statistical association of individual TCRs with disease status, and machine learning. An earlier analysis of 587 of the donors used high-throughput TCR beta sequencing to judge whether each TCR beta V gene segment behaved as functional or pseudogenic. An early release that covered some 640 HLA-typed donors contained approximately 300 gigabases of sequencing data and around 80 million unique TCR sequences. Alongside the repertoire data, information on donor age, sex, ethnicity and CMV serostatus was compiled. The study aimed to test whether cataloging public T cell receptors could reveal signatures of past pathogen exposure. Roughly 5 DR-DQ haplotypes were handled as single units for association and clustering because linkage in the cohort was strong. The number of donors typed differed by locus, with 629-630 for A, B, C, DRB1 and DQB1, roughly 520 for DQA1, under 610 for DPA1, and some 440 for DPB1. Genome-wide SNP genotypes for about three fifths of the roughly 670 donors were used in a later genetic analysis, which treated that subset as a discovery cohort. Besides the first cohort of under 700 subjects, a separate validation cohort made up of 120 different subjects was used. Across some 400 genotyped donors of the cohort, an average of roughly 250,000 unique TCR beta nucleotide sequences per donor were sequenced, and around 20% of those sequences were non-productive. Using immunosequencing, the study profiled T cell repertoires from 500 to 800 subjects and related those repertoires to cytomegalovirus serostatus. The later analysis used no new phenotypic data to find candidate immune exposures, relying instead on TCR beta sequences and their occurrence across donors. Every discovery cohort repertoire had been produced on one sequencing platform. Class I and class II HLA loci were covered by the typing at four-digit resolution. The genetic ancestry cluster associated with self-reported Caucasian donors included roughly four fifths of the 300 to 450 genotyped donors. Summary of the overall study and its limitations: In an earlier analysis of 587 of the donors, most TCR beta V segments appeared in productive rearrangements about 87% or about 30% of the time, broadly matching IMGT annotations. According to a later analysis, TCR association rates differed among HLA loci, with DRB1 alleles showing the most associated TCRs and HLA-C alleles showing the fewest. Most TCR sequences were observed very rarely across donors, whereas some public TCRs were present in many individuals. A cluster of highly shared sequence variants was judged likely to represent a technical artifact of the sequencing pipeline. For the cohort, immune exposure information was limited to CMV serostatus. The classifier was reported to diagnose cytomegalovirus status with high specificity and sensitivity in both the original cohort and the validation cohort. Several of the top co-occurrence clusters appeared to be linked to parvovirus B19, influenza, CMV and Epstein-Barr virus, according to a later analysis. Assigning TCR associations to individual alleles was difficult when HLA alleles, especially DR and DQ, strongly co-occurred. In vitro tests confirmed that three of the cytomegalovirus-associated TCR beta chains recognize cytomegalovirus antigens. A later genetic analysis associated a missense DCLRE1C variant with V-gene and J-gene trimming of TCR beta chains, and an independent cohort replicated the association. Some IMGT-functional V segments, including TRBV6-2 and TRBV6-3, could not be distinguished by the 87-base-pair reads and were therefore excluded. A later analysis associated 16,951 TCR beta sequences with specific HLA alleles at a false discovery rate of 0.05. In this cohort, only TCR beta chains were sequenced, and detectable features were limited by the absence of alpha or paired-chain data. In a later genetic analysis, fewer N-insertions in productive TCRs were reported among donors in an Asian-associated ancestry cluster than the approximately 710-donor mean. Linkage disequilibrium might explain the correlated functional status among segregating V segments, but an unknown experimental factor could not be ruled out. Presence/absence analyses assumed roughly uniform sequencing depth across donors, an assumption that may not hold. Most CMV-associated TCR beta chains appeared to be HLA-restricted in a later analysis, and the HLA associations seemed to be driven largely by CMV exposure. Because HLA typing was unavailable for some donors at each locus, only the typed subset was used in association tests. A further reported finding was that TCR beta sequences accurately predicted the HLA-A and HLA-B alleles for most subjects in the first cohort. The study gave a list of over 150 TCR beta chains associated with cytomegalovirus. A later analysis found that HLA-associated TCR beta chains were more clonally expanded and had lower generation probabilities than equally common non-associated chains. Because counts were too low, more than 15 rarely observed V segments, including chromosome 9 orphons, were excluded from the earlier analysis of roughly 580 of the donors. According to the authors, the approach could potentially be generalized to other disease states and immunological phenotypes.

The CDR3 holds 15 amino acids from the cysteine to the phenylalanine. Only the CDR3 DNA is retained, 45 bases long and in frame from the first base. Based on the germline V gene, the CDR1 and CDR2 sequences are SGDLS and YYNGEE. V is trimmed back by 3 bases and J by 3 bases, and the junction contains 4 bases that no gene match accounts for. On this clone itself: This receptor's antigen is unknown. Per-base qualities were not stored, and no clone one base away is much larger.

The cohort comprised several hundred healthy bone marrow donors. All cohort members were sampled while nominally healthy, although unrecorded immune exposures were likely present. The donor tested CMV seronegative and was one of the 352 seronegative cohort members. A peripheral blood sample was provided by each donor, and peripheral blood mononuclear cells were used for TCR beta sequencing. The Qiagen DNeasy Blood Extraction Kit was used to extract genomic DNA from the blood cell samples. Libraries were constructed by the immunoSEQ multiplex PCR assay. The multiplex PCR relied on a mix of 60 forward primers for TCR Vbeta segments and 13 reverse primers for TCR Jbeta segments. Amplification of the CDR3 region of rearranged TCR beta genes was performed with a multiplex PCR assay on genomic DNA. Amplified TCR beta libraries were sequenced as 87-base-pair reads on the Illumina HiSeq System. As for the original processing: A later analysis tallied roughly 78 million unique TCR beta chains across the 610 or so repertoires, and around 10 million of those chains were shared by two or more donors. Raw reads were error-corrected and collapsed into unique sequences with a nearest-neighbor algorithm that merged closely related sequences to remove PCR and sequencing errors. Alignment of CDR3 sequences to IMGT reference sequences was used to assign V, D and J gene segments. Each retained sequence needed at least a six-nucleotide match to both a V gene segment and a J gene segment. Rearrangements were called productive when the CDR3 lacked stop codons and stayed in frame with V and J; all others were non-productive. Following IMGT convention, CDR3 was defined as the stretch from the second conserved V-encoded cysteine to the conserved J-encoded phenylalanine. In an earlier analysis of around 570 of the donors, sequences lacking an unambiguous match to a single V gene segment were excluded. In an earlier analysis of several hundred of the donors, V segments were called functional above 56.7% productive rearrangements and were called segregating when the between-donor standard deviation exceeded 5%. A statistical classification framework was built for diagnosing cytomegalovirus status from the catalog of TCR beta chain sequences. In a later analysis, TCR nucleotide sequences were compared against IMGT/GENE-DB human TR gene sequences so that V and J genes could be assigned. In a later analysis, CDR3 sequences and most-parsimonious VDJ recombination scenarios were assigned using the TCRdist pipeline. In a later analysis, every TCR beta chain was defined by the combination of its CDR3 amino acid sequence and its V-gene family, and reads without a unique V-gene family were dropped. In a later analysis, fewer than 600 highly shared, low-generation-probability nucleotide sequences were removed to address suspected cross-contamination and a sequencing artifact. For each public chain, a later analysis derived a clonal expansion index from normalized ranks of inferred template counts within each repertoire. In a later analysis, generation probabilities were computed with a VDJ recombination model fitted to out-of-frame rearrangements, and the resulting probabilities were checked against IGoR. Hypergeometric tests were used in a later analysis to score TCR-TCR, TCR-HLA and TCR-CMV co-occurrence, with a repertoire-size bias correction applied to the TCR pairs. False discovery rates were estimated in a later analysis by permuting HLA or CMV assignments 20 times. A later analysis grouped co-occurring TCRs with DBSCAN, adding TCRdist sequence similarity when clustering within HLA-allele-positive subsets. For co-occurrence clustering, repertoires with fewer than 30,000 or more than 120,000 public chains were excluded, along with roughly 5 repertoires with anomalous nucleotide sharing. As stored in TCRdb, this immuneACCESS dataset retains in-frame rearrangements with V and J assigned. A fraction of the clones does not appear; measured against another copy, unresolved V genes explain less than half of the discrepancy, and the remainder lacks a known reason. D and trimming were read from the DNA, whereas the V and J calls and clone size are those reported in that table. This sample is represented by some 140,000 clones; roughly 80% of them were singletons. The ten largest clonotypes hold around 2% of the sample.

The chain employs TRBV9 and TRBJ2-1, with TRBD2 matching 9 junction bases. Sequences were obtained from PBMCs. This TCR was sampled from a young man in good health and CMV-seronegative. The base sequence is TGTGCCAGCAGCGCCCCGACTAGCGGCTACAATGAGCAGTTCTTC. The translation is CASSAPTSGYNEQFF.